The following is a TCR beta chain sequence with its context. These data belong to a study of blood T cell repertoires in COVID-19. As for the study in general: COVID-19 samples from acute and convalescent phases originated in the United States, Italy and Spain. From T cells, B-cell-depleted T cells, or PBMCs came the material, which was cDNA or gDNA.

CDR1 and CDR2 from the germline V gene are SEHNR and FQNEAQ (reference sequence). Unmatched junction bases numbered 4, after V lost 5 bases and J lost 3 bases. This CDR3 is 15 amino acids long. Original data processing: The assay estimated nucleated cells by amplifying reference gene primers. Sequencing was performed with immunoSEQ multiplex PCR; in TCRdb, only in-frame clones are kept and a portion is missing. Clone size and V and J calls were adopted from that table, with D and trimming inferred from the DNA. The repertoire consists of approximately 140,000 clones, with roughly 90% occurring once and the leading ten covering 2% to 2.5%.

Sequences were obtained from peripheral blood. The chain uses TRBV7-9 and TRBJ2-7, with TRBD2 matching 13 bases. This receptor was obtained from an older man with active COVID-19. The CDR3 DNA reads as TGTGCCAGCAGCCCCACTAGCGGGAGGGGCTACGAGCAGTACTTC. This translates into CASSPTSGRGYEQYF.